This T cell receptor (beta chain) emerged from a study of CD8+CD57+ T cells in acquired aplastic anemia. About the study: Sorted CD4+ and CD8+ cells yielded roughly 3 ug of DNA on average.

As to this clonotype: Its antigen is still unknown.

Patients picked for sequencing had shown CD8+CD57+ cell expansion detected by flow cytometry. Genomic DNA was employed as the template in profiling TCR beta VDJ and CDR3. TCRdb fed the reads into MiXCR, producing one record per CDR3 protein. This table holds about 180,000 distinct CDR3 sequences, under 55% found once. Study-level findings and limits: The number of CD8+ CDR3 sequences shared by patients and controls was twenty-nine. CD8+ Simpson's diversity showed no significant patient-control difference.

The receptor's source is a human donor with aplastic anemia. The sequencing input was sorted CD4+, CD8+, or CD8+CD57+ T cells (not recorded which) from PBMCs.

CDR3 amino acids: CASSMASWGQHEQYF. CDR3 nucleotides: TGTGCCAGTAGTATGGCTAGCTGGGGCCAGCACGAGCAGTACTTC. The chain employs TRBV19 and TRBJ2-7, with D perhaps TRBD1 or TRBD2 (5 bases each). The ends were cut back, 3 bases at V and 5 bases at J, with 17 bases in the middle. The CDR3 totals 15 residues. Germline V gene data show CDR1 as LNHDA and CDR2 as SQIVND (reference sequence).